What follows are 23 T cell receptor beta chains derived from one specimen sequenced in a study of shared clonotypes between healthy human individuals. Assay used: immunoSEQ multiplex PCR; TCRdb lists only in-frame clones, some missing. The sample carries under 1 million clones, about 96% recorded once. CD45RO-negative, CCR7-positively selected cells formed the naive CD8 fraction, excluding terminally differentiated effector memory CD45RA+ cells. Input material: naive CD8+ T cells sorted from blood. The receptors stem from a man aged 25 to 45 in good health.

The chain is built from TRBV7-9 and TRBJ2-2, with a weak D call TRBD1 (6 bases). The CDR3 is made up of 15 amino acids. Germline V lookup: CDR1 SEHNR, CDR2 FQNEAQ (reference sequence). V dropped 5 bases and J dropped 4 bases, with 14 bases sitting between them. The CDR3 sequence is CASSPAQGLTGELFF. CDR3 coding DNA: TGTGCCAGCAGCCCTGCACAGGGTCTCACCGGGGAGCTGTTTTTT. Using reference TRBV7-9 and TRBJ2-2 for the parts outside the CDR3, the full variable domain is DTGVSQNPRHKITKRGQNVTFRCDPISEHNRLYWYRQTLGQGPEFLTYFQNEAQLEKSRLLSDRFSAERPKGSFSTLEIQRTEQGDSAMYLCASSPAQGLTGELFFGEGSRLTVL.

The rearrangement links TRBV9 to TRBJ2-5; D not resolved. Germline CDR1 and CDR2: SGDLS and YYNGEE. Between the trimmed V and J ends, which lost 3 bases and 4 bases, there was a span of 25 bases. This CDR3 is built from 18 residues. CDR3 nucleotide sequence: TGTGCCAGCAGCGACTCCGACCGGGCCTCATACCAAGGAGAGACCCAGTACTTC. It codes for CASSDSDRASYQGETQYF.

V is TRBV7-6 and J is TRBJ2-5; a possible D gene is TRBD2 (6 bases). The germline V gene encodes CDR1 SGHVS and CDR2 FNYEAQ. The CDR3 loop spans 13 amino acids. Trimming left V 6 bases short and J 5 bases short, with 13 bases between. DNA for the CDR3: TGTGCCAGCAGACCTAGCGCGGGGGAGACCCAGTACTTC. Its protein is CASRPSAGETQYF.

For this clone: This sample also contains other DNA sequences that code for the same CDR3. V is TRBV9 and J is TRBJ2-7; D gene unclear. Trimming removed 0 bases at V and 4 bases at J, with 8 bases between. Germline assignment: CDR1 SGDLS and CDR2 YYNGEE. The CDR3 consists of 13 residues. CDR3 nucleotides: TGTGCCAGCAGCGTAGGAGTCGGATACGAGCAGTACTTC. Protein: CASSVGVGYEQYF.

This sequence joins TRBV28 and TRBJ2-3, with TRBD2 matching 11 bases. CDR1 and CDR2 (germline): MDHEN, SYDVKM. This CDR3 has 17 amino acids. With 3 bases clipped from V and 0 bases from J, the junction kept 5 bases outside the gene matches. The CDR3 sequence is CASSFSLAGESTDTQYF. The CDR3 nucleotides read TGTGCCAGCAGTTTCTCACTAGCGGGAGAGAGCACAGATACGCAGTATTTT.

The CDR3: CASSQSTGTTFYEQYF. The CDR3 DNA reads TGTGCCAGCAGCCAAAGTACCGGGACAACCTTCTACGAGCAGTACTTC. This chain links TRBV14 with TRBJ2-7; D perhaps matches TRBD1 (6 bases). The germline V gene has CDR1 SGHDN and CDR2 FVKESK. This CDR3 has 16 residues. V was clipped by 2 bases and J by 3 bases, with 17 bases between them.

The CDR3 spells CASSGADNEQFF. DNA of the CDR3: TGTGCCAGCAGCGGGGCCGACAATGAGCAGTTCTTC. This chain connects TRBV9 to TRBJ2-1; the D is unclear. There are 12 residues in the CDR3. Germline V gene sequence: CDR1 SGDLS, CDR2 YYNGEE. V lost 3 bases to trimming and J lost 5 bases, with 6 bases between them.

The J gene is TRBJ2-1, the V gene TRBV29-1; 9 positions match TRBD2. J lost 2 bases, V lost 6 bases, and 11 bases had no gene match. CDR1 is SQVTM and CDR2 is ANQGSEA in the germline V gene. The CDR3 is made up of 16 amino acids. Here the CDR3 reads CSVELAGLGTYNEQFF. In DNA, the CDR3 is TGCAGCGTCGAGCTAGCGGGACTCGGAACCTACAATGAGCAGTTCTTC.

This chain's CDR3 is CASSRGGMNTEAFF. The CDR3, as DNA: TGTGCCAGCAGCCGCGGGGGGATGAACACTGAAGCTTTCTTT. The chain has TRBV27 and TRBJ1-1; D possibly corresponds to TRBD1 (5 bases). There are 14 residues in the CDR3. Germline CDR1 reads MNHEY; CDR2 reads SMNVEV (reference sequence). Trimming shortened V by 6 bases and J by 0 bases, and 11 bases separated the two germline ends.

The chain couples TRBV5-1 to TRBJ2-7; D perhaps matches TRBD2 (5 bases). Trimming cost V 0 bases and J 5 bases, with 18 bases left between them. The CDR3 is made up of 16 amino acids. The V gene's germline CDR1 is SGHRS and CDR2 YFSETQ. CDR3 DNA: TGCGCCAGCAGCTTGGGGTCACTAGTTCGTTTGCACGAGCAGTACTTC. Its translation: CASSLGSLVRLHEQYF.

The rearrangement links TRBV2 to TRBJ2-7; maybe TRBD1 (6 bases). Trimming took 5 bases from V and 2 from J, leaving 16 bases between them. Germline CDR1 and CDR2: SNHLY and FYNNEI. CDR3 length: 15 residues. CDR3 amino acids: CASSTTGTSTYEQYF. CDR3 nucleotides: TGTGCCAGCAGTACTACCGGGACAAGTACCTACGAGCAGTACTTC. Full variable domain (remainder filled in from reference TRBV2 and TRBJ2-7): EPEVTQTPSHQVTQMGQEVILRCVPISNHLYFYWYRQILGQKVEFLVSFYNNEISEKSEIFDDQFSVERPDGSNFTLKIRSTKLEDSAMYFCASSTTGTSTYEQYFGPGTRLTVT.

This clone came up once. The gene calls are TRBV7-6 and TRBJ2-6; 9 nucleotides line up with TRBD1. CDR3 length: 18 amino acids. Unmatched junction bases numbered 11, after V lost 6 bases and J lost 2 bases. Germline lookup yields CDR1 SGHVS and CDR2 FNYEAQ. This CDR3 reads CASSRRPGTGTGANVLTF. In DNA form, the CDR3 reads TGTGCCAGCAGTCGCCGTCCCGGGACAGGGACTGGGGCCAACGTCCTGACTTTC.

The rearrangement links TRBV7-9 to TRBJ2-1; no definite D call. Per the germline V gene, CDR1 is SEHNR and CDR2 is FQNEAQ (reference sequence). V was shortened by 5 bases and J by 3 bases, with 8 bases between the two germline ends. This CDR3 is 13 amino acids long. This chain's CDR3 is CASSPENYNEQFF. The CDR3 DNA reads TGTGCCAGCAGCCCGGAAAACTACAATGAGCAGTTCTTC. The full variable domain, in which reference TRBV7-9 and TRBJ2-1 provide the parts outside the CDR3, is DTGVSQNPRHKITKRGQNVTFRCDPISEHNRLYWYRQTLGQGPEFLTYFQNEAQLEKSRLLSDRFSAERPKGSFSTLEIQRTEQGDSAMYLCASSPENYNEQFFGPGTRLTVL.

A remark on this clone: Other DNA sequences from this sample encode an identical CDR3 as well. CDR3 loop: CSVGTVYGYTF. The CDR3 region has the DNA TGCAGCGTTGGGACGGTCTATGGCTACACCTTC. The chain joins TRBV29-1 to TRBJ1-2; D is unresolved. Trimming took off 4 bases at V and 4 bases at J, with 7 bases between the two ends. Germline lookup yields CDR1 SQVTM and CDR2 ANQGSEA. The CDR3 contains 11 residues.

The chain has TRBV11-2 and TRBJ2-7, with D unclear. V was pared by 1 base and J by 0 bases, with 10 bases between. The CDR3 loop spans 15 amino acids. The germline V gene has CDR1 SGHAT and CDR2 FQNNGV. CDR3 sequence reads: CASSLGEYSSYEQYF. In DNA, the CDR3 is TGTGCCAGCAGCTTAGGAGAGTATAGCTCCTACGAGCAGTACTTC.

The rearrangement joins TRBV4-3 to TRBJ1-5, with D possibly being TRBD1 (5 bases). The CDR3 has 15 residues. V was clipped by 4 bases and J by 0 bases, with 10 bases between them. CDR1 is LGHNA, CDR2 YSLEER, per germline. The CDR3 DNA sequence: TGCGCCAGCAGCCCAGGGCTTTATAGCAATCAGCCCCAGCATTTT. This codes for CASSPGLYSNQPQHF.

The chain couples TRBV28 to TRBJ1-1; 8 bases agree with TRBD1. This CDR3 contains 11 residues. V lost 10 bases, J lost 12 bases, and 10 bases stayed unmatched. Germline V gene data show CDR1 as MDHEN and CDR2 as SYDVKM. This CDR3 reads CATRQGARTFF. DNA for the CDR3: TGTGCCACCCGCCAGGGGGCGAGGACTTTCTTT.

This clone was picked up one time. The same CDR3 also results from other DNA sequences found in this sample. The rearrangement joins TRBV18 to TRBJ2-7; D not certain. The V end was cut by 3 bases, the J end by 3 bases, with 9 bases between. This CDR3 has 13 residues. The germline CDR1 and CDR2 sequences are KGHSH and LQKENI. The CDR3, as DNA: TGTGCCAGCTCACCCGGCAAGGGCTACGAGCAGTACTTC. Its translation is CASSPGKGYEQYF.

The rearrangement links TRBV29-1 to TRBJ2-7; tentative D call: TRBD1 (5 bases). The CDR3 is made up of 13 amino acids. The germline V gene has CDR1 SQVTM and CDR2 ANQGSEA. V lost 5 bases and J lost 0, with 11 bases in between. The CDR3: CSVFQQVSYEQYF. The DNA for the CDR3 is TGCAGCGTTTTTCAACAGGTCTCCTACGAGCAGTACTTC.

The chain links TRBV6-1 to TRBJ1-5; 9 bases map to TRBD1. The CDR3 runs 15 residues. V dropped 10 bases and J dropped 0; count of bases not matched to a gene: 7. Germline lookup yields CDR1 MNHNS and CDR2 SASEGT. CDR3 sequence reads: CATRDRAYSNQPQHF. The CDR3 coding sequence is TGTGCCACCAGGGACAGGGCCTATAGCAATCAGCCCCAGCATTTT.

The chain is built from TRBV7-8 and TRBJ2-5; D call uncertain. Germline V gives CDR1 SGHVS, CDR2 FQNEAQ. The CDR3 consists of 15 residues. Trimming removed 3 bases at V and 0 bases at J, with 11 bases between. CDR3 region: CASSFGTDNQETQYF. CDR3 nucleotides: TGTGCCAGCAGCTTCGGAACAGACAACCAAGAGACCCAGTACTTC.

The rearrangement joins TRBV19 to TRBJ2-7, with 11 bases that match TRBD2. The CDR3 is 15 amino acids. J lost 5 bases, V lost 4 bases, and 7 bases had no gene match. Germline-derived CDR1 and CDR2 are LNHDA and SQIVND (reference sequence). The CDR3 bases are TGTGCCAGTAGTACTACTAGCGGGAGCCTCCACGAGCAGTACTTC. It yields the protein CASSTTSGSLHEQYF.

The chain recombines TRBV7-6 with TRBJ2-7; 12 bases align to TRBD1. Trimming cost V 5 bases and J 3 bases; bases outside gene matches: 8. In germline, CDR1 is SGHVS, CDR2 FNYEAQ. The CDR3 is 16 residues long. CDR3: CASSKRGQGALYEQYF. The CDR3 nucleotides read TGTGCCAGCAGCAAGAGGGGACAGGGGGCCCTCTACGAGCAGTACTTC.